This TCR beta chain originates from a study of regulatory T cells in long-lasting Graves disease (dated by TCRdb to about 2021). As for the study more broadly: Patients with newly diagnosed Graves' disease had been on antithyroid drugs for under 3 months. Patients with persistent Graves' disease were compared with patients with newly diagnosed Graves' disease using TCR sequencing and RNA sequencing of peripheral blood. A total of roughly 33 samples underwent TCR sequencing: about 13 from persistent and roughly 20 from newly diagnosed Graves' disease patients. The study was registered as a clinical trial and conducted in China.

This clonotype was detected only once. What this receptor recognizes is not known. One base away there is no much larger clone; base qualities are not given. One read is thin evidence. CDR1 and CDR2 were assigned from the germline V gene as MRHNA and SNTAGT. After removal of 6 bases from V and 10 bases from J, the junction retains 15 bases not matched to a gene. The CDR3 sequence holds 16 residues, the cysteine and phenylalanine included. The sequence is cut down to CDR3 DNA, 48 bases in frame from base 1. The sample's time point label, in plain terms: newly diagnosed GD, antithyroid drugs for less than 3 months. For both TCR sequencing and RNA sequencing, RNA was extracted from PBMCs in TRIzol. The diagnosis of Graves' disease followed American Thyroid Association guidelines. Patients were recruited from an endocrinology department in Xi'an, China. From each patient, 7.5 to 9.5 milliliters of peripheral blood was collected into an EDTA anticoagulant tube. Ficoll Paque Plus density gradient separation was used to isolate PBMCs, and no further T cell sorting was performed. RNA quality was checked with an Agilent 2100 Bioanalyzer and agarose gel, and concentration with a NanoDrop 2000.

The library was built by means of multiplex PCR. The sample was run on an Illumina HiSeq 4000. CDR3 regions were amplified by Arm-PCR with iRepertoire HTBI primers to construct TCR beta libraries. PCR products were gel purified before sequencing. The original pipeline was this. Across samples, around 62 TRBV and 15 or so TRBJ segments were identified and used for gene usage analysis of CDR3 amino acid clonotypes. COPE and FqMerger were used to merge the filtered high-quality paired reads into contigs. BLAST was used to align contigs to IMGT TRBV, TRBD and TRBJ reference genes, with CDR3 defined following IMGT. Clonotypes above 0.1% frequency were classified as highly expanded clones. Repertoire diversity was measured by Shannon entropy, and V-J evenness by the Gini coefficient. Public clonotypes were defined as clonotypes shared by more than one individual. The public reads were reprocessed in TCRdb via fastp at Q25 and MiXCR, keeping in-frame beta chains. Identical CDR3 proteins give one entry, which carries the most common genes and DNA. These V and J calls originate from TCRdb's pipeline instead of the authors' own analysis. This sample comprises 350,000 to 550,000 distinct CDR3 sequences, about 15% of them detected only once. The ten largest clones take up approximately 15% of the sample.

The paper's findings and limits, for the study overall: Persistent disease showed preferential use of TRBV28, TRBJ1-2 and TRBJ2-5, whereas newly diagnosed disease favored TRBV20-1 and TRBJ2-1. Lower TCR Shannon entropy and fewer highly expanded clones were observed in persistent Graves' disease patients than in newly diagnosed patients, which suggested clonal expansion. Only the TCR beta chain was sequenced and analyzed. The authors noted that the small sample size was a limitation that may lower accuracy. Only peripheral blood was studied, because thyroid tissue, the primary lesion, was inaccessible. More public clonotypes were shared among persistent patients (roughly 2,700) than among newly diagnosed patients (roughly 1,000).

The sample was also linked to a second study, of T cells in Graves' hyperthyroidism and ophthalmopathy. In that second paper, the authors write: Stable Graves' hyperthyroidism was defined as the absence of progression to ophthalmopathy over 18 months of follow-up. Hyperthyroidism patients were newly diagnosed, with disease duration under 2 months, and aged 18 to 65 years. Exclusion was applied to patients with uncontrolled infections, other autoimmune diseases, pregnancy or lactation. Clinical symptoms, serum thyroxine and TRAb, thyroid ultrasound, and orbital computed tomography formed the basis for the diagnoses. The TCR CDR3 was subjected to a first round of RT-PCR using the HTBI primer set and the Qiagen OneStep RT-PCR kit. Most expanded thyroid clonotypes (frequency above 0.001) were also detected in blood, suggesting blood repertoires may reflect thyroid immune responses. In cross-validation, a model built on a 13 V-J signature told ophthalmopathy apart from stable hyperthyroidism with 85% to 90% sensitivity and around 84% specificity, and in testing the same model reached 80%/75%. During validation, the model predicted progression to ophthalmopathy a median of roughly six months ahead of onset, with more than 55% sensitivity and around 72% specificity. TCR V-J signatures able to tell the groups apart were searched for in a discovery cohort of about a hundred patients, of whom around 43 had Graves' ophthalmopathy and around 56 had stable Graves' hyperthyroidism. Prospective prediction of ophthalmopathy was tested in an independent validation cohort consisting of about 20 hyperthyroidism patients and over 15 patients who later progressed to ophthalmopathy. The approximately 100 discovery patients were randomly divided into training and test sets at a 7:3 ratio. Thyroid tissue and blood T-cell repertoires from about six Graves' hyperthyroidism patients were also compared in the study. Following sampling, methimazole starting at 30 mg daily was given to hyperthyroidism patients, and high-dose intravenous methylprednisolone was given to ophthalmopathy patients. Libraries were constructed in a second round of multiplex PCR, after which size selection and purification were performed. The libraries were sequenced on an Illumina HiSeq2000 using paired-end 100 bp reads. Raw data were processed with SOAPnuke, discarding reads with adapters, uncalled bases, mean Phred below 15, or no exact constant-primer or identifier match. High-quality paired reads were merged with COPE v1.2.5, and unique nucleotide sequences were defined as clonotypes. MiTCR v1.1 was used to align clonotypes to the IMGT TRBV, TRBD and TRBJ reference segments. The analysis included only V-J combinations with a frequency above 0.0001, which together covered around 99% of the repertoires. The TCS score was defined as the ratio of F50 (clonal expansion) to E x V (chaos), calculated using BLOSUM62-based TCRdist between CDR3 peptides within each V-J. Welch's t-statistics and random forest reduced some 510 V-J features to 13, which were used in a naive Bayes classifier (R e1071). No statistical method was used to fix the sample size in advance, and group allocation was not hidden from the investigators. The paper reports TCR Vbeta CDR3 sequencing of approximately 140 peripheral blood samples: over 40 ophthalmopathy, 70 to 85 hyperthyroidism and approximately 17 progressor patients.

The sample was peripheral blood mononuclear cells (PBMCs), taken at new diagnosis, from a patient treated with antithyroid drugs. The chain couples TRBV6-4 to TRBJ2-1, and 10 junction bases match TRBD2. This TCR came from a woman aged 25 to 39 with Graves disease. Donor details come from another sample of the same person, matched by shared clones. The CDR3 protein: CASRSLAGEMGGEQFF. The DNA reads as follows: TGTGCCAGCAGATCCCTAGCGGGAGAGATGGGAGGGGAGCAGTTCTTC.